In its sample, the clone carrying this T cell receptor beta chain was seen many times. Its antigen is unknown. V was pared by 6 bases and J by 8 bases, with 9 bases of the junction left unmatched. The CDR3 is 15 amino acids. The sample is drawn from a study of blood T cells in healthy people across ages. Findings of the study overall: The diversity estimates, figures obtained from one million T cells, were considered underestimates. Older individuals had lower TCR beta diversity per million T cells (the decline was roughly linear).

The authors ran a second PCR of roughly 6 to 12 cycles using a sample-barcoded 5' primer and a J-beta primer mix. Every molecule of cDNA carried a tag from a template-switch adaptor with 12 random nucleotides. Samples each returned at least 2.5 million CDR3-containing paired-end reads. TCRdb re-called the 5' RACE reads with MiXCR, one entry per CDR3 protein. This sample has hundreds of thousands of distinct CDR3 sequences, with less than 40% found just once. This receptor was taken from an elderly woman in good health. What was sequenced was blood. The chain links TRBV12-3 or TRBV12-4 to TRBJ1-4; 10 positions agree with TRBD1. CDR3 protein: CASSWDRGPGEKLFF. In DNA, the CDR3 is TGTGCCAGCAGCTGGGACAGGGGACCAGGGGAAAAACTGTTTTTT.